This T cell receptor beta chain was profiled in a study of T cell changes during pregnancy in multiple sclerosis. The repertoire was sequenced with immunoSEQ multiplex PCR; TCRdb's copy has only in-frame clones and lacks some. Among approximately 62,000 clones, 93% were seen once, and the ten largest hold under 5%. In this sample, this clone turned up once. The CDR3 sequence is 15 residues long. Trimming removed 5 bases from V and 1 base from J, with 11 bases in between. The V gene's germline CDR1 is SGHDN and CDR2 FVKESK. The chain links TRBV14 to TRBJ1-4; D is possibly TRBD1 (5 bases). This sample comprised CD8+ T cells from peripheral blood mononuclear cells, obtained in the second trimester of pregnancy. The source is a female donor with multiple sclerosis, enrolled in a pregnancy study. CDR3 sequence (DNA): TGTGCCAGCAGCTTCGCAAGGGGAACTAATGAAAAACTGTTTTTT. Residues: CASSFARGTNEKLFF. The full variable domain, its missing parts supplied by reference TRBV14 and TRBJ1-4, is EAGVTQFPSHSVIEKGQTVTLRCDPISGHDNLYWYRRVMGKEIKFLLHFVKESKQDESGMPNNRFLAERTGGTYSTLKVQPAELEDSGVYFCASSFARGTNEKLFFGSGTQLSVL.